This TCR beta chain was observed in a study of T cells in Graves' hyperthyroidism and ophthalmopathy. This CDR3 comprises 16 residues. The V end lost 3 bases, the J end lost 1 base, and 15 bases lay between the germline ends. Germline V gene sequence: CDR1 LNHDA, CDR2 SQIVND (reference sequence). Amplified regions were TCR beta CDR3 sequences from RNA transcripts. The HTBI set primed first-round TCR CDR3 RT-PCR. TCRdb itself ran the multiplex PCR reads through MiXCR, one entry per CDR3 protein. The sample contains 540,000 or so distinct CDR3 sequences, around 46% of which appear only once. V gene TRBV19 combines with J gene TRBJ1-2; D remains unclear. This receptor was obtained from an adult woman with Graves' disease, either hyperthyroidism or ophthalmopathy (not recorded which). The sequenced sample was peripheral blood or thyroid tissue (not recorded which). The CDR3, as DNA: TGTGCCAGTAGTATCAGCGGAGCAGCCGATAACTATGGCTACACCTTC. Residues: CASSISGAADNYGYTF.